These 18 T cell receptor beta chains share one sample of origin, sequenced in a study of shared clonotypes between healthy human individuals. Clones were read by immunoSEQ multiplex PCR, and TCRdb kept only the in-frame ones, dropping some. The sample comprises under 2,500,000 clones, 95% of which are singletons, and 0.1% to 0.15% rests with the top ten. Input material: naive CD4+ T cells sorted from blood. The subset denotes: CD45RA+ positively selected. The receptor source for this set is a man aged 18 to 29 in good health.

The chain combines TRBV27 with TRBJ1-1; D call uncertain. This CDR3 contains 13 residues. The germline CDR1 and CDR2 sequences are MNHEY and SMNVEV (reference sequence). The V end lost 3 bases, the J end lost 5 bases, and 10 bases lay between the germline ends. CDR3 nucleotide sequence: TGTGCCAGCAGTTTCTCGGGGTGGACTGAAGCTTTCTTT. Translating it yields CASSFSGWTEAFF.

The chain recombines TRBV6-1 with TRBJ1-1; no reliable D call. Looked up from germline, CDR1 is MNHNS and CDR2 is SASEGT. The length of the CDR3 is 15 residues. The V gene lost 3 bases and the J gene lost 4 bases, with 15 bases spanning the gap. CDR3 in amino acids: CASSDSGRRGTEAFF. For the CDR3, the DNA is TGTGCCAGCAGTGATTCCGGCAGGCGAGGCACTGAAGCTTTCTTT.

The J gene is TRBJ1-2, the V gene TRBV30; 8 nucleotides line up with TRBD1. The CDR3 length is 13 residues. The germline V gene encodes CDR1 GTSNPN and CDR2 SVGIG (reference sequence). V lost 2 bases and J lost 9; bases outside the gene matches: 8. The CDR3 reads CAWSSTRTGSYTF. CDR3 DNA: TGTGCCTGGAGTTCTACAAGGACAGGGAGCTACACCTTC.

The chain employs TRBV30 and TRBJ1-6; possible D gene TRBD1, 5 bases. Trimming removed 3 bases from V and 10 bases from J, with 22 bases in between. The CDR3 extends over 16 amino acids. Germline lookup yields CDR1 GTSNPN and CDR2 SVGIG (reference sequence). The chain's CDR3 is CAWRGDHSRVGSPLHF. The CDR3 nucleotides read TGTGCCTGGAGGGGGGACCATAGCAGGGTGGGGTCACCCCTCCACTTT. Combining the CDR3 with reference TRBV30 and TRBJ1-6 gives the whole variable domain SQTIHQWPATLVQPVGSPLSLECTVEGTSNPNLYWYRQAAGRGLQLLFYSVGIGQISSEVPQNLSASRPQDRQFILSSKKLLLSDSGFYLCAWRGDHSRVGSPLHFGNGTRLTVT.

The genes are TRBV15 and TRBJ2-1, with D possibly being TRBD1 (6 bases). The CDR3 totals 15 residues. Germline V gene sequence: CDR1 LNHNV, CDR2 YYDKDF (reference sequence). V lost 0 bases, J lost 2 bases, and 8 bases lay in between. The CDR3 coding sequence is TGTGCCACCAGCAGAGACAGGGGTGCCTACAATGAGCAGTTCTTC. This translates into CATSRDRGAYNEQFF.

V usage is TRBV27 and J usage is TRBJ1-3; 10 nucleotides line up with TRBD1. Trimming cost V 0 bases and J 8 bases; bases outside gene matches: 4. Germline V gene data show CDR1 as MNHEY and CDR2 as SMNVEV (reference sequence). CDR3 length equals 15 residues. The CDR3 DNA is TGTGCCAGCAGTTTATCAGGACAGGGGGTAGACACCATATATTTT. Translation gives CASSLSGQGVDTIYF.

This chain links TRBV6-6 with TRBJ1-5; 8 bases are a match to TRBD1. The J segment lost 7 bases and the V segment lost 2 bases, leaving 7 bases of the junction unmatched. This CDR3 has 15 residues. The germline CDR1 and CDR2 sequences are MNHNY and SVGAGI (reference sequence). This CDR3 reads CASSYPTGGGQPQHF. The CDR3 DNA sequence: TGTGCCAGCAGTTACCCCACAGGGGGAGGGCAGCCCCAGCATTTT.

CDR3 in amino acids: CASSRQGYNQPQHF. CDR3 DNA: TGTGCCAGCAGTCGACAAGGATACAATCAGCCCCAGCATTTT. The rearrangement uses TRBV6-6 and TRBJ1-5; D is ambiguous. Trimming removed 5 bases from V and 3 bases from J, with 11 bases in between. The CDR3 has 14 amino acids. Germline CDR1 is MNHNY and CDR2 is SVGAGI (reference sequence).

The chain uses TRBV6-6 and TRBJ2-7; TRBD1 matches 12 bases. Per the germline V gene, CDR1 is MNHNY and CDR2 is SVGAGI (reference sequence). The V and J ends lost 8 bases and 3 bases, in that order; junction bases with no gene match: 8. There are 15 residues in the CDR3. CDR3 sequence: CASGSGTGGGYEQYF. The DNA for the CDR3 is TGTGCCAGCGGGTCCGGGACAGGGGGCGGCTACGAGCAGTACTTC.

This chain uses TRBV5-1 with TRBJ2-1, with D unclear. The V and J ends lost 0 bases and 6 bases respectively, with 10 bases between them. Germline lookup yields CDR1 SGHRS and CDR2 YFSETQ. This CDR3 is 14 amino acids long. In DNA form, the CDR3 reads TGCGCCAGCAGCTTGGCCTCTATGGCCAATGAGCAGTTCTTC. Translating gives CASSLASMANEQFF.

The V call is TRBV7-2, the J call TRBJ2-3; 7 bases agree with TRBD2. The CDR3 spans 15 residues. Germline loops: CDR1 SGHTA, CDR2 FQGNSA. V lost 5 bases, J lost 0 bases, and 5 bases stayed unmatched. Here the CDR3 DNA reads TGTGCCAGCAGCCCCGGGAGGAGAAGCACAGATACGCAGTATTTT. Residues: CASSPGRRSTDTQYF.

The CDR3 bases are TGTGCCAGCAGTGGGTCTAGCGAAAAGAACATTCAGTACTTC. This sequence encodes CASSGSSEKNIQYF. The V call is TRBV2, the J call TRBJ2-4; maybe TRBD2 (6 bases). CDR1 is SNHLY, CDR2 FYNNEI, per germline. The CDR3 contains 14 residues. V lost 4 bases, J lost 7 bases, and 14 bases lay in between.

The chain couples TRBV10-2 to TRBJ1-5; TRBD1 agrees at 7 bases. Germline values: CDR1 WSHSY, CDR2 SAAADI. The CDR3 has 16 amino acids. V trimming: 4 bases; J trimming: 2 bases; junction bases outside the gene matches: 8. The CDR3 sequence is CASSAATGTGNQPQHF. The CDR3 DNA reads as TGCGCCAGCAGTGCGGCGACCGGGACAGGCAATCAGCCCCAGCATTTT.

This clone was seen a single time. The gene calls are TRBV6-1 and TRBJ2-3; TRBD1 matches 8 bases. CDR1 and CDR2 (germline): MNHNS, SASEGT. V lost 1 base to trimming and J lost 2 bases; unmatched junction nucleotides: 14. This CDR3 comprises 19 residues. The CDR3: CASSEGFWGQARDTDTQYF. The DNA of the CDR3 is TGTGCCAGCAGTGAAGGTTTCTGGGGACAGGCTAGGGACACAGATACGCAGTATTTT.

The V and J genes are TRBV5-8 and TRBJ1-6, with a tentative D call TRBD1 (6 bases). There are 15 residues in the CDR3. V lost 2 bases and J 10 bases, leaving 16 bases between the germline ends. CDR1 and CDR2 (germline): SGHTS, YDEGEE. The DNA for the CDR3 is TGTGCCAGCAGCTTAATGGGACACGACGGGTCACCCCTCCACTTT. Its protein is CASSLMGHDGSPLHF.

The chain has TRBV29-1 and TRBJ2-7; D is ambiguous. CDR3 length: 13 residues. CDR1 and CDR2 from the germline V gene are SQVTM and ANQGSEA. Trimming stripped 5 bases from V and 2 bases from J, with 13 bases between. The CDR3 spells CSVRVTETYEQYF. CDR3 sequence (DNA): TGCAGCGTTAGAGTCACAGAGACCTACGAGCAGTACTTC.

This clone showed up just a few times. Other nucleotide sequences from this sample produce the same CDR3. The chain carries TRBV19 and TRBJ1-5; D gene ambiguous. Trimming removed 2 bases from V and 0 bases from J, with 8 bases in between. CDR3 length equals 15 residues. Germline V gene sequence: CDR1 LNHDA, CDR2 SQIVND (reference sequence). This CDR3 is CASSIRTDSNQPQHF. The CDR3 bases are TGTGCCAGTAGTATAAGGACGGATAGCAATCAGCCCCAGCATTTT.

The gene calls are TRBV7-9 and TRBJ2-7, with TRBD2 matching over 9 bases. The CDR3 contains 15 residues. The trim removed 3 bases at V and 5 bases at J, leaving 8 bases unmatched. Looked up from germline, CDR1 is SEHNR and CDR2 is FQNEAQ (reference sequence). CDR3 coding DNA: TGTGCCAGCAGCTTCAAGACTAGCGGAGCGAACGAGCAGTACTTC. Translation: CASSFKTSGANEQYF.